This T cell receptor (beta chain) was sequenced during a study of monozygotic twins with inflammatory bowel disease. Study-wide points: Lower sharing of clonotypes with other individuals was seen in IBD patients than in healthy twins. This was most marked in patients showing signs of disease activity.

This CDR3 contains 14 residues. The germline gives CDR1 LNHDA, CDR2 SQIVND (reference sequence). Each CDR3 protein gets one entry in TCRdb, which reprocessed the 5' RACE reads and gives no DNA. This table holds a few hundred thousand distinct CDR3 sequences. With respect to this clonotype: Its specificity is unknown.

The rearrangement joins TRBV19 to TRBJ2-2. Input material: blood. The sequence came from a human donor with ulcerative colitis or Crohn's disease, or a healthy co-twin of an affected twin (not recorded which). The CDR3 is CASRPSAATGELFF.